This T cell receptor beta chain was documented in a study of blood T cell repertoires in COVID-19. Study context: The United States, Italy and Spain supplied acute and convalescent COVID-19 samples. T cells, B-cell-depleted T cells, or PBMCs provided the cDNA or gDNA that served as material.

Authors' data handling: Nucleated cell number was recorded as an estimate derived from reference gene primer amplification. Clones were sequenced by immunoSEQ multiplex PCR, and TCRdb holds only the in-frame ones, with some missing. V, J and clone size reflect that table, while D and trimming were determined from the DNA. Counted here are roughly 160,000 clones, 83% occurring once; the ten biggest clones make up roughly a fifth. CDR3 size: 15 residues. CDR1 is SGHKS, CDR2 YYEKEE, per germline (reference sequence). Deletions cut 3 bases from V and 5 bases from J, with 17 bases between. The chain combines TRBV5-5 with TRBJ1-2, with TRBD1 as a possible D gene (5 bases). Input material: peripheral blood. This TCR was recovered from a woman in her seventies who had recovered from COVID-19. The CDR3 DNA reads TGTGCCAGCAGCTCCCCCCTAAAATCAGGGTATGGCTACACCTTC. Its protein is CASSSPLKSGYGYTF.